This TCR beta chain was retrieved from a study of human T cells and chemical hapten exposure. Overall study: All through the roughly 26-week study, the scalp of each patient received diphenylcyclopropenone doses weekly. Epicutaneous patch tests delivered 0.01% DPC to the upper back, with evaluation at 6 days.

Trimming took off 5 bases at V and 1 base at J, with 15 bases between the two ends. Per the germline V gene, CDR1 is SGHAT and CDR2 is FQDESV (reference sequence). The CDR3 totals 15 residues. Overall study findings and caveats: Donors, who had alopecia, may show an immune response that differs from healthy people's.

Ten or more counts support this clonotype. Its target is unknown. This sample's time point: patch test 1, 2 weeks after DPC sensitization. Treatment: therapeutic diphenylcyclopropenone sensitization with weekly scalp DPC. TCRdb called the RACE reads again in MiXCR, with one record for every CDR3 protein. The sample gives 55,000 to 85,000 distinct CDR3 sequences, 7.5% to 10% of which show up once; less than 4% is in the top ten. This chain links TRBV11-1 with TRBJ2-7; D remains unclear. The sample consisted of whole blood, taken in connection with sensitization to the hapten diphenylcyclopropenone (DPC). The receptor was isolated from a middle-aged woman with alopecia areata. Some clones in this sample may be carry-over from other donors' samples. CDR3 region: CASSARLSRSYEQYF. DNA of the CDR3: TGTGCCAGCAGCGCCAGACTCTCTAGGTCCTACGAGCAGTACTTC.